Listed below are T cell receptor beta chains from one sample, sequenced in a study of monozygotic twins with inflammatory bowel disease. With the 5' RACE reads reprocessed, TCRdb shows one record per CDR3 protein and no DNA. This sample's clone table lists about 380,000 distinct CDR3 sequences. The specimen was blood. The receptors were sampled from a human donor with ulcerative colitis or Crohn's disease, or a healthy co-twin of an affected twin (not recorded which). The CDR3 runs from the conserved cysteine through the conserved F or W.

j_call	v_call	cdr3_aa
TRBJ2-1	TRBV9	CASSVGYGQGQFF
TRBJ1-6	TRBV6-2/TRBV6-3	CASSDRQGVNSPLHF
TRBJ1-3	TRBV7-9	CASSFTRQGAAGNTIYF
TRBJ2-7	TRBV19	CASSIDLGTVSYEQYF
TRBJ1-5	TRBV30	CAWSLQTNQPQHF
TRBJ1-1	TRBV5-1	CASSLGHLTANTEAFF
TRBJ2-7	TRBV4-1	CASSQDGQIYEQYF
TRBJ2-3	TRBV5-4	CASSILAGGRTDTQYF
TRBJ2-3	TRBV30	CAWSVGVTDTQYF
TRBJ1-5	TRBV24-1	CATSDGMNLGQPQHF
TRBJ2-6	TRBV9	CASSVAGRVSSGANVLTF
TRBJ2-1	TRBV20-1	CSARDAGYEQFF
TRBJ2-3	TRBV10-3	CAISEVKGLSTDTQYF
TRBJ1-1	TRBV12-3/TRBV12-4	CTSSLTGFATEAFF
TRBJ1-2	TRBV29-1	CSVEKERGGYTF
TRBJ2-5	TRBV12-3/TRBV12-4	CASSPTGTVGETQYF
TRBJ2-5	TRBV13	CASLPGEDYQETQYF
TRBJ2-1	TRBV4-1	CASSHGESGGYNEQFF
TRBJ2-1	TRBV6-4	CASSDRDNNEQFF
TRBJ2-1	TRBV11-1	CASSLAPLGGASTSSYNEQFF
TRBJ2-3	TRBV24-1	CATSDLVGGISTDTQYF
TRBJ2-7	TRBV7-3	CASSLHNSYEQYF
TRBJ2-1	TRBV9	CASSVSGTFHEQFF
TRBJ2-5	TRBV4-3	CASSQDHTEETQYF
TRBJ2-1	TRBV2	CASSDGTGSLNEQFF
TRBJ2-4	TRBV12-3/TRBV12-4	CASSPGPRGAKNIQYF
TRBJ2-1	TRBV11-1	CASSLAGANNEQFF
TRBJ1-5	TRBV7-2	CASSLEVTSNQPQHF
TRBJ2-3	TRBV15	CATSRLVPSPGTDTQYF
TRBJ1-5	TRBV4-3	CASSQNWGSNQPQHF
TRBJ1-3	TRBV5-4	CASSLPGNTIYF
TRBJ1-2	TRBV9	CASSPPGGSTNYGYTF
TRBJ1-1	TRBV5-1	CASSLFDRVNTEAFF
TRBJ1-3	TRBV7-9	CASSSDRVLSGNTIYF
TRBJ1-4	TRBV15	CATSPYVNEKLFF
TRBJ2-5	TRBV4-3	CASSQDTRTGPTGTQYF
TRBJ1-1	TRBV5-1	CASSLRGQGDTEAFF
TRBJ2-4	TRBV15	CATSRISGTSAKNIQYF
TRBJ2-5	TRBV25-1	CASSEYPLGETQYF
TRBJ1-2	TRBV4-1	CASSQDYVKNYGYTF
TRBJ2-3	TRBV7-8	CASSLAEVADTQYF
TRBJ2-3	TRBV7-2	CASSLAGQGFADTQYF
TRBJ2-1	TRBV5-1	CASSETAVYNEQFF
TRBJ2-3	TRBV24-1	CATSALADTQYF
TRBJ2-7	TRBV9	CASSFEPTALYEQYF
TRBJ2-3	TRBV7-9	CASSPGLASTDTQYF
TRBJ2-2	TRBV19	CASNPGWVAGELFF
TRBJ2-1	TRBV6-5	CASSSGQGYNEQFF
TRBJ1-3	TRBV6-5	CASSSWTGGTNTIYF
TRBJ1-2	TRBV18	CASSPVAGGSNYGYTF
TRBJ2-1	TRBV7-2	CASSKAVGGYNEQFF
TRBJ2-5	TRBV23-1	CASSQYGRFQETQYF
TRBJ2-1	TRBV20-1	CSASGGGIGEQFF
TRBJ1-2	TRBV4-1	CASSQGPSGYTF